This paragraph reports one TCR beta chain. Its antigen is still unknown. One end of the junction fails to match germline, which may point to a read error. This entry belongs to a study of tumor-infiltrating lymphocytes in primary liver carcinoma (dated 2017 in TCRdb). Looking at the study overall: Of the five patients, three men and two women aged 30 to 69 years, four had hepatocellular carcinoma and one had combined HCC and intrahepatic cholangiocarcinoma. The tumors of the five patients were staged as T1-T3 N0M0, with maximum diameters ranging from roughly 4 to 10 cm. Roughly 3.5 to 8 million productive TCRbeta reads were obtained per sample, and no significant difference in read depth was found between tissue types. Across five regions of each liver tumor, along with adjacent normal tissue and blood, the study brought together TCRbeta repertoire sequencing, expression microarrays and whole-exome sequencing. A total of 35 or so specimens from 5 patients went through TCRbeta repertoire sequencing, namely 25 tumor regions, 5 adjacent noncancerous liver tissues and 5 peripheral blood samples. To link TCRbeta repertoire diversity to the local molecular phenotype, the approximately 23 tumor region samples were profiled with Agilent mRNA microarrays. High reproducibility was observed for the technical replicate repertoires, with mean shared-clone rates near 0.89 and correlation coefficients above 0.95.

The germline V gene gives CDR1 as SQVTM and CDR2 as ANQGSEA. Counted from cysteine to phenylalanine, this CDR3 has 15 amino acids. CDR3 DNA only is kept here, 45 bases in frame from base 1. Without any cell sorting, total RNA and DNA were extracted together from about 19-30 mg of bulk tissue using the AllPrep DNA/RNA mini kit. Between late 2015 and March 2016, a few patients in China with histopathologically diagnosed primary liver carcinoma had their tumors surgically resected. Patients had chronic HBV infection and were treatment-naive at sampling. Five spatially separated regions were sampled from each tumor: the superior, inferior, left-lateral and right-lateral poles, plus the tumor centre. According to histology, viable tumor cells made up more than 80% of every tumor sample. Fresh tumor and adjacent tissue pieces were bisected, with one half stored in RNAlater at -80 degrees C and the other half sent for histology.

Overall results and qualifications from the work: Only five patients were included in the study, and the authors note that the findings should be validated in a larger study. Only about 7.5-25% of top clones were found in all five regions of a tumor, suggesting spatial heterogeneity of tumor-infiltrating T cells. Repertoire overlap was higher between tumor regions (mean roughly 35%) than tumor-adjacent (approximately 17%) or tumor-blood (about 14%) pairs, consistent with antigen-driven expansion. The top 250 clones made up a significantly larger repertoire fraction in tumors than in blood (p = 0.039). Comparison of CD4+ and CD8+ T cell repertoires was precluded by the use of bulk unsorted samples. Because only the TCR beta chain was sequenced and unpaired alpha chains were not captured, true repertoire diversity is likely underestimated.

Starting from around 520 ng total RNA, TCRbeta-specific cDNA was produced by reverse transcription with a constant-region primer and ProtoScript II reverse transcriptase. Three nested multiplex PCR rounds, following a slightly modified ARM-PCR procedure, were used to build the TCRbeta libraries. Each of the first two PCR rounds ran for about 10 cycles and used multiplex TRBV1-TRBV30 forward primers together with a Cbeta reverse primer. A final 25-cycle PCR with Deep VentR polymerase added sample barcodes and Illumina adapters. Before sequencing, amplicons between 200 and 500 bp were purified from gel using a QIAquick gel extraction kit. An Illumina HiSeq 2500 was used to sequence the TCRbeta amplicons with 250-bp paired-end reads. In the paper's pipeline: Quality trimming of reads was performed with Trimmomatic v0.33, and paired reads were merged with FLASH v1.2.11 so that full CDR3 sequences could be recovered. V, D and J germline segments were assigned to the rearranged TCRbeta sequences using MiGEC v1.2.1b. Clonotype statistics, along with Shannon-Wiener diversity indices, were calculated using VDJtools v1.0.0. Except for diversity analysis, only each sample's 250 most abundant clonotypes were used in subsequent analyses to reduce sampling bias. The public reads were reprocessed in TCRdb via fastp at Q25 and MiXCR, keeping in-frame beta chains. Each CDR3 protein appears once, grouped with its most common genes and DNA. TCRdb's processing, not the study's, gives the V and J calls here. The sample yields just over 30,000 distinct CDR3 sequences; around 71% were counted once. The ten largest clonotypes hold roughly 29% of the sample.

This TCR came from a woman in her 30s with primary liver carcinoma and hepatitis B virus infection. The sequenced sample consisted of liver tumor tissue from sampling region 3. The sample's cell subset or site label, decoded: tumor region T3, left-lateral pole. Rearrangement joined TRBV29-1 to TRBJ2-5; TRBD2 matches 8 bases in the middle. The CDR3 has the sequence CSVYFTGGPVEIQYF. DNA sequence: TGCAGCGTCTATTTCACGGGAGGGCCGGTAGAGATCCAGTACTTC. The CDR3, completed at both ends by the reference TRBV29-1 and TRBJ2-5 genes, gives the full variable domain SAVISQKPSRDICQRGTSLTIQCQVDSQVTMMFWYRQQPGQSLTLIATANQGSEATYESGFVIDKFPISRPNLTFSTLTVSNMSPEDSSIYLCSVYFTGGPVEIQYFGPGTRLLVL.